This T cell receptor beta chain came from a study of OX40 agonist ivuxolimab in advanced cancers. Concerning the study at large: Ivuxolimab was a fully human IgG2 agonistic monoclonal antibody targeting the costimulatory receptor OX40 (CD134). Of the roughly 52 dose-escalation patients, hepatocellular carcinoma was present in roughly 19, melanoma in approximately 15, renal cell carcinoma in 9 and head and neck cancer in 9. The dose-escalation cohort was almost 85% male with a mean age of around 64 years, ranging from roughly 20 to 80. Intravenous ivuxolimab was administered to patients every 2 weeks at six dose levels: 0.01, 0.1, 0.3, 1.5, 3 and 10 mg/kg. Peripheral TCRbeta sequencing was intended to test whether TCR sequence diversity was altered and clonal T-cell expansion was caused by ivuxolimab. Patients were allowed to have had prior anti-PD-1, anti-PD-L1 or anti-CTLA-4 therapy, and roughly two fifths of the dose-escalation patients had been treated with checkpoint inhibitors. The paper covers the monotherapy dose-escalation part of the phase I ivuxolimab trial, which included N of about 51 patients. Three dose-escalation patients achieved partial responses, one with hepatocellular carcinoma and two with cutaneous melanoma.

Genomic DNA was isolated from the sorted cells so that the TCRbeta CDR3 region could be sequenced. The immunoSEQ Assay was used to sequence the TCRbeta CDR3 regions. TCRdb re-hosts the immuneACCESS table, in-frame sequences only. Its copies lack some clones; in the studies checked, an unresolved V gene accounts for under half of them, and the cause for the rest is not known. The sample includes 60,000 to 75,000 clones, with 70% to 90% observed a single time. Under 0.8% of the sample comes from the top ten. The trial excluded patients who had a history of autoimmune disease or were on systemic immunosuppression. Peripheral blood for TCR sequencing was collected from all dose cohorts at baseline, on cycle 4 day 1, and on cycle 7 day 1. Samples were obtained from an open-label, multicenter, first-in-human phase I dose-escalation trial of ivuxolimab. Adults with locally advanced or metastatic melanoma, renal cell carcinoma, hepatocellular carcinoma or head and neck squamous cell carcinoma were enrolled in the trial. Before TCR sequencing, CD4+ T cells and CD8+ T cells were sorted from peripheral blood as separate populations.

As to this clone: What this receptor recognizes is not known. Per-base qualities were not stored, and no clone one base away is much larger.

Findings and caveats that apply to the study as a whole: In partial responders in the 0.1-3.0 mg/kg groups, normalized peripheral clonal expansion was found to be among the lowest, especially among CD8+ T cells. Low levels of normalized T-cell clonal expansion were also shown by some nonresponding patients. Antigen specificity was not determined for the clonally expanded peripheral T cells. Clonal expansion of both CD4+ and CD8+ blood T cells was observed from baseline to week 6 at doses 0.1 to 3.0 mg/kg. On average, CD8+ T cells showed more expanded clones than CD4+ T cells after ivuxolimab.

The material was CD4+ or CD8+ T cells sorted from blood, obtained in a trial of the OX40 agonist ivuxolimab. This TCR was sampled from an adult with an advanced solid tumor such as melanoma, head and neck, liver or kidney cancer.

The DNA is TGTGCCAGCAGCCTGAACGGGCTGAGAGGCTACACCTTC. Its protein reads: CASSLNGLRGYTF. In this chain, TRBV28 is recombined with TRBJ1-2, with an unclear D gene assignment. CDR1 is given as MDHEN and CDR2 as SYDVKM, both from the germline V gene. V and J lose 6 bases and 8 bases, and a span of 16 bases separates them. From the cysteine up to the phenylalanine, the CDR3 has a length of 13 residues. Kept here is only the CDR3 DNA, which spans 39 bases and is read in frame from base 1.